This paragraph covers one T cell receptor (beta chain) sequence. This clonotype appeared a single time. No cognate antigen has been identified for it. No base-level quality is on record; no much larger clone is a single base apart. One read alone is a weak basis. The germline V gene sets CDR1 to MDHEN and CDR2 to SYDVKM. From its cysteine to its phenylalanine, the CDR3 spans 15 amino acids. Of all the DNA, just the CDR3 is kept, 45 bases in frame from base 1. V and J are truncated by 5 bases and 3 bases respectively, leaving an intervening sequence of 17 bases. This entry comes from a study of Graves' ophthalmopathy and Graves' hyperthyroidism (dated by TCRdb to 2017 to 2018). Background on the whole study: Peripheral blood was collected at initial diagnosis, prior to any treatment. TCR beta repertoire signatures were used to distinguish Graves' ophthalmopathy from Graves' hyperthyroidism and to predict progression to ophthalmopathy. In total, approximately 130 blood samples were TCR-sequenced: approximately 42 ophthalmopathy, under 85 hyperthyroidism and about 17 hyperthyroidism-to-ophthalmopathy patients. To explore V-J signatures that separate ophthalmopathy from hyperthyroidism, a discovery set of approximately 100 patients was enrolled, consisting of fewer than 45 with ophthalmopathy and some 56 with stable hyperthyroidism. An independent validation cohort was composed of roughly 19 hyperthyroidism patients and over 15 patients who later progressed from hyperthyroidism to ophthalmopathy. T-cell repertoires of thyroid tissue and blood were compared in 5 or 6 hyperthyroidism patients. Following sample collection, hyperthyroidism patients were given methimazole at a starting dose of 30 mg daily, and ophthalmopathy patients were given high-dose intravenous methylprednisolone.

Beyond this particular receptor, the publication reports: The 13-signature model separated ophthalmopathy from stable hyperthyroidism with roughly 90% sensitivity and 81.08% specificity in cross-validation, and 80%/75% in the test set. Most expanded thyroid clonotypes with frequency above 0.001 were also detected in blood, suggesting blood repertoires may reflect the thyroid immune response. Sample size was not predetermined statistically, and investigators were not blinded to group allocation. In validation, the model predicted ophthalmopathy progression with more than 70% sensitivity and 72.22% specificity; roughly eleven predicted patients were CT-confirmed with GO in a median of about 6.1 months.

For repertoire sequencing, TCR beta CDR3 regions were amplified from RNA transcripts. HTBI primers and the Qiagen OneStep RT-PCR kit were used in a first-round RT-PCR, which was followed by a second-round multiplex PCR, size selection and purification. Sequencing of the libraries was carried out on an Illumina HiSeq2000 in paired-end mode with 100 bp reads. In the paper's pipeline: SOAPnuke was used to process the reads, throwing out any read that had adapters, had uncalled bases, had a mean Phred below 15, or lacked an exact constant-primer or identifier match. COPE v1.2.5 was used to merge the high-quality paired reads. Each unique nucleotide sequence was defined as a clonotype, and clonotypes were aligned to IMGT TRB V, D and J references with MiTCR v1.1. Only V-J combinations with frequency above 0.0001 were analysed, covering over 98% of repertoires. A TCR clonal expansion and chaos score per V-J combination was defined as the ratio of F50 clonal expansion to chaos observed in the TCRdist matrix. Features were reduced by Welch's t-statistics and random forest to more than 10 V-J combinations, which fed a naive Bayes classifier. Thyroid-blood repertoire similarity was quantified with the Morisita-Horn index. In TCRdb, the public reads were trimmed at Q25 with fastp and aligned with MiXCR, with productive beta chains retained. Merged by CDR3 protein, the rows form single entries marked with the most common genes and DNA. The V and J calls follow TCRdb's processing rather than the paper's. This sample comprises 300,000 to 400,000 distinct CDR3 sequences, roughly 15% of them detected only once. The ten most abundant clones make up 9% to 15% of the sample.

Ophthalmopathy patients had moderately to severely active disease, Clinical Activity Score of at least 3, NOSPECS grade of at least 4, and disease duration under 3 months. Anyone with other autoimmune diseases, uncontrolled infections, pregnancy or lactation was excluded from the study. Diagnosis was based on clinical symptoms, serum thyroxine, TRAb, thyroid ultrasound and orbital computed tomography. Ficoll-Paque density gradient centrifugation was used to isolate PBMCs from around 10 ml of fresh peripheral blood. Trizol reagent was used to extract the total RNA, and its quality was then checked on an Agilent 2100 Bioanalyzer.

The sequenced sample was peripheral blood. The rearranged chain carries TRBV28 and TRBJ2-7; a weak D assignment points to TRBD2 (5 bases agree). The origin of this receptor is an adult man with Graves' ophthalmopathy. CDR3 reads: CASSRPGKGVYEQYF. At the DNA level, the sequence is TGTGCCAGCAGTCGACCCGGCAAGGGAGTCTACGAGCAGTACTTC. Where the CDR3 stops, the reference TRBV28 and TRBJ2-7 genes take over; the full variable domain is DVKVTQSSRYLVKRTGEKVFLECVQDMDHENMFWYRQDPGLGLRLIYFSYDVKMKEKGDIPEGYSVSREKKERFSLILESASTNQTSMYLCASSRPGKGVYEQYFGPGTRLTVT.